This T cell receptor (beta chain) derives from a study of CD8 T cells in Susac syndrome. The CDR3 extends over 19 amino acids. Per germline, CDR1 DFQATT and CDR2 SNEGSKA (reference sequence). Trimming took off 0 bases at V and 2 bases at J, with 23 bases between the two ends. With random hexamers, reverse transcription was performed on roughly 0.45 to 1 ug of RNA. The authors amplified TCR beta CDR3 across 54 Vbeta and 13 Jbeta using immunoSEQ multiplex PCR. TCRdb itself ran the immunoSEQ multiplex PCR reads through MiXCR, one entry per CDR3 protein. The profile shows approximately 210,000 distinct CDR3 sequences, over 90% of them singletons.

The sequence came from a human donor with Susac syndrome. V is TRBV20-1 and J is TRBJ2-1, with D maybe TRBD2 (6 bases). Input material: CD4+ T cells from PBMCs. The chain's CDR3 is CSARESGVRLATTYNEQFF. The CDR3, as DNA: TGCAGTGCTAGAGAGTCTGGAGTGAGGCTAGCGACGACCTACAATGAGCAGTTCTTC.